The present T cell receptor (beta chain) was sequenced within a study of cytomegalovirus exposure and HLA in healthy donors. This CDR3 region has 19 residues. Trimming pared 5 bases from V and 1 base from J, leaving 26 bases between. Primers for the PCR totalled 60 Vbeta and 13 Jbeta. The protocol was immunoSEQ multiplex PCR, while the TCRdb copy is restricted to in-frame clones and leaves out a portion. The sample holds about 100,000 clones; around three quarters are singletons and the top ten take around 4%. What was sequenced was PBMCs. This TCR came from a female donor in good health and CMV-seropositive. The chain joins TRBV23-1 to TRBJ1-1, with D tentatively TRBD1 (5 bases). TRBV23-1 is noted as an ORF with a role that remains uncertain. In nucleotides, the CDR3 is TGCGCCAGCAGTAAGCCTCCAGGGATCCGACATTCCGGGAACACTGAAGCTTTCTTT. Its protein product is CASSKPPGIRHSGNTEAFF.